This T cell receptor beta chain was sequenced during a study of metastatic and nonmetastatic thyroid tumors. Turning to the study itself: Repertoire comparisons spanned blood and tumor or nodule tissue from malignant and benign thyroid patients.

CDR3 length: 16 residues. The germline CDR1 and CDR2 sequences are MNHEY and SVGAGI. V was clipped by 0 bases and J by 0 bases, with 9 bases between them. Original handling: A distant-metastasis classifier for papillary thyroid cancer was built using CDR3 differences across clinicopathological groups. MiXCR reprocessed the PCR reads for TCRdb. TCRdb assigned the V and J calls; the authors' analysis was not used. Among around 50,000 clones, over 20% were seen once, and the ten largest hold over 3%. Nobody among the patients had been given any treatment before thyroid surgery. Study-level results: Benign nodules reportedly had significantly lower TCR beta diversity than malignant thyroid tumors in blood and tumor.

This clone has a count of ten or more. Its antigen is as yet unknown. Sequencing was carried out using blood. The V gene is TRBV6-5, the J gene TRBJ1-3; D is undetermined. This receptor was identified in a male donor with papillary thyroid cancer or a benign thyroid nodule (not recorded which). Some clones in this sample may be carry-over from other donors' samples. CDR3 region: CASSYSVWDSGNTIYF. The CDR3 DNA is TGTGCCAGCAGTTACTCGGTCTGGGACTCTGGAAACACCATATATTTT.